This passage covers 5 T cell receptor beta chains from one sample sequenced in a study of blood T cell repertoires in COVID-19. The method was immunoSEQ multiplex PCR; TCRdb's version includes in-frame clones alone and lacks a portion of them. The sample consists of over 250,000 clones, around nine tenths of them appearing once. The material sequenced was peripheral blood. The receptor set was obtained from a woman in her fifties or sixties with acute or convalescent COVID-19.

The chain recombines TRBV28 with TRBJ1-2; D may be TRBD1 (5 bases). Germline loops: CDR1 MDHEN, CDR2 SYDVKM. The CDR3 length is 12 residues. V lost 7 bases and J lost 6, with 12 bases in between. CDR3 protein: CASTPREDGYTF. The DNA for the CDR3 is TGTGCCAGCACCCCCAGGGAGGATGGCTACACCTTC.

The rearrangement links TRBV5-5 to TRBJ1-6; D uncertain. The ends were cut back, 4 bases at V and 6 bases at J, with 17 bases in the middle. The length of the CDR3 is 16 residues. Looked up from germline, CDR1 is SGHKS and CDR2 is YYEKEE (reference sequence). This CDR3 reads CASSERTPMVNSPLHF. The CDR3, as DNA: TGTGCCAGCAGCGAAAGAACACCGATGGTTAATTCACCCCTCCACTTT.

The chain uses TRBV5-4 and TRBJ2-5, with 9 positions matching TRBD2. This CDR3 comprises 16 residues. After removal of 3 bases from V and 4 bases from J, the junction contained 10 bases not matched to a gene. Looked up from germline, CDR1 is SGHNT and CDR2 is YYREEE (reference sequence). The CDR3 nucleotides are TGTGCCAGCAGCTCACCCGTAGCGGGGGCTGGAGAGACCCAGTACTTC. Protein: CASSSPVAGAGETQYF. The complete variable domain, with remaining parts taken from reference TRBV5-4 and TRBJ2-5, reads ETGVTQSPTHLIKTRGQQVTLRCSSQSGHNTVSWYQQALGQGPQFIFQYYREEENGRGNFPPRFSGLQFPNYSSELNVNALELDDSALYLCASSSPVAGAGETQYFGPGTRLLVL.

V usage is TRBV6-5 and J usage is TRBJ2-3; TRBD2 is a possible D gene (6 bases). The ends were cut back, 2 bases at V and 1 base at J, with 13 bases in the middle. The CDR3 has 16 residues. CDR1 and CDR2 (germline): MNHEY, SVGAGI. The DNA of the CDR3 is TGTGCCAGCAGTTACGATGGAGGGGCTGGCACAGATACGCAGTATTTT. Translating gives CASSYDGGAGTDTQYF.

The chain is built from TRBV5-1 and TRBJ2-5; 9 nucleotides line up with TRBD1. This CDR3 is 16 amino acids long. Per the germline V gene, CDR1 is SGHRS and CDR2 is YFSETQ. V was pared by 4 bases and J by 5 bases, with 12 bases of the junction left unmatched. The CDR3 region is CASSLTGGAVGETQYF. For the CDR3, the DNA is TGCGCCAGCAGCCTGACAGGGGGGGCCGTTGGGGAGACCCAGTACTTC.